Here is one T cell receptor beta chain with its context. Its cognate antigen has yet to be identified. The sample holds no much larger clone one base away, and base qualities are not on file. The sample comes from a study of OX40 agonist ivuxolimab in advanced cancers. With regard to the full study: Ivuxolimab, which targeted the costimulatory receptor OX40 (CD134), was an agonistic, fully human IgG2 monoclonal antibody. Partial responses were achieved by three dose-escalation patients, of whom one had hepatocellular carcinoma and two had cutaneous melanoma. Patients were allowed to have had prior anti-PD-1, anti-PD-L1 or anti-CTLA-4 therapy, and 40% of the dose-escalation patients had been treated with checkpoint inhibitors. The paper covers the monotherapy dose-escalation part of the phase I ivuxolimab trial, which included N of about 56 patients. A male proportion of roughly 80% and a mean age of approximately 55 years, ranging from 23 to 79, were recorded for the dose-escalation cohort. Of the 50 to 55 dose-escalation patients, hepatocellular carcinoma was present in approximately 20, melanoma in some 15, renal cell carcinoma in 9 and head and neck cancer in 9. The point of sequencing TCRbeta in the periphery was to test whether ivuxolimab changed TCR sequence diversity and drove clonal T-cell expansion. Intravenous ivuxolimab was administered to patients every 2 weeks at six dose levels: 0.01, 0.1, 0.3, 1.5, 3 and 10 mg/kg.

Genomic DNA was extracted from sorted cells for sequencing of the TCRbeta CDR3 region. The immunoSEQ Assay was used for sequencing of TCRbeta CDR3 regions. The source is immuneACCESS, and TCRdb retained only in-frame sequences with V and J called. Part of the clones is not carried over; for the studies checked, unresolved V genes explain less than half of this, and the remainder is unexplained. The sample records about 77,000 clones, roughly 89% of which are singletons. The ten largest clones represent approximately 2.3% of the sample. Results and caveats for the whole study, not just this receptor: Antigen specificity was not determined for the clonally expanded peripheral T cells. Low levels of normalized T-cell clonal expansion were also seen in some patients who did not respond. In the 0.1-3.0 mg/kg groups, partial responders were among the patients with the lowest normalized peripheral clonal expansion, particularly in CD8+ T cells. Clonal expansion of both CD4+ and CD8+ blood T cells was observed from baseline to week 6 at doses 0.1 to 3.0 mg/kg. On average, CD8+ T cells showed more expanded clones than CD4+ T cells after ivuxolimab.

A distance of 26 bases separates the germline ends of V and J, which lose 1 base and 7 bases respectively. The cysteine opens and the phenylalanine closes a CDR3 of 19 amino acids. The read is trimmed to its CDR3 DNA, 57 bases read in frame from base 1. CDR1 and CDR2 were assigned from the germline V gene as SGHTA and FQGNSA. Patients with autoimmune disease history or receiving systemic immunosuppression were excluded from the trial. Peripheral blood for TCR sequencing was drawn from every dose cohort at baseline, at cycle 4 day 1 and at cycle 7 day 1. The samples were taken from a phase I, first-in-human, multicenter, open-label dose-escalation trial of ivuxolimab. The trial enrolled adults with locally advanced or metastatic head and neck squamous cell, hepatocellular, melanoma or renal cell carcinoma. Before TCR sequencing, CD4+ T cells and CD8+ T cells from peripheral blood were sorted into separate populations.

This receptor was taken from an adult with an advanced solid tumor such as melanoma, head and neck, liver or kidney cancer. The V gene is TRBV7-2 and the J gene is TRBJ1-5; the D region possibly corresponds to TRBD1 (6 bases align). The sequenced sample was CD4+ or CD8+ T cells sorted from blood, obtained in a trial of the OX40 agonist ivuxolimab. The DNA sequence reads TGTGCCAGCAGCTTAGTTCCAACGAGGAGTGGACAGCTAATACAGCCCCAGCATTTT. It encodes CASSLVPTRSGQLIQPQHF. The full variable domain, completed from the reference TRBV7-2 and TRBJ1-5 proteins outside the CDR3, reads GAGVSQSPSNKVTEKGKDVELRCDPISGHTALYWYRQSLGQGLEFLIYFQGNSAPDKSGLPSDRFSAERTGGSVSTLTIQRTQQEDSAVYLCASSLVPTRSGQLIQPQHFGDGTRLSIL.